This paragraph reports one T cell receptor beta chain. An end of the junction differs from the germline gene, which may be a read error. This entry belongs to a study of multiple sclerosis patients with progressive multifocal leukoencephalopathy. Time point noted: before natalizumab initiation. Libraries were prepared by immunoSEQ multiplex PCR; TCRdb keeps only in-frame clonotypes and omits some of them. The table has around 32,000 clones, around 93% seen once. This receptor was identified in a man younger than 45 with multiple sclerosis. Sequenced: PBMCs.

The CDR3 loop reads CATSTGAYNEQFF. CDR3 sequence (DNA): TGCGCAACCTCGACAGGCGCCTACAATGAGCAGTTCTTC. The V gene is TRBV6-5, the J gene TRBJ2-1; a weak D match, TRBD1 (6 bases). The CDR3 sequence is 13 residues long. The germline gives CDR1 MNHEY, CDR2 SVGAGI.